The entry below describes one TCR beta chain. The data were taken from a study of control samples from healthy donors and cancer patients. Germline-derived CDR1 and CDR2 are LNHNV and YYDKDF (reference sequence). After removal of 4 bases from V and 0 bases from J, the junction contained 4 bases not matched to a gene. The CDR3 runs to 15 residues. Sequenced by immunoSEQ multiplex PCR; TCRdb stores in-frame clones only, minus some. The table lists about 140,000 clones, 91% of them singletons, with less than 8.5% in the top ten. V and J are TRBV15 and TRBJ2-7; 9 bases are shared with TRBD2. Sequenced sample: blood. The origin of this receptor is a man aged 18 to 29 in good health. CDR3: CATSTSGAYSYEQYF. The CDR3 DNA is TGTGCCACCAGCACTAGCGGGGCCTACTCCTACGAGCAGTACTTC. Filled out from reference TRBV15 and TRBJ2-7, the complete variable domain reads DAMVIQNPRYQVTQFGKPVTLSCSQTLNHNVMYWYQQKSSQAPKLLFHYYDKDFNNEADTPDNFQSRRPNTSFCFLDIRSPGLGDTAMYLCATSTSGAYSYEQYFGPGTRLTVT.